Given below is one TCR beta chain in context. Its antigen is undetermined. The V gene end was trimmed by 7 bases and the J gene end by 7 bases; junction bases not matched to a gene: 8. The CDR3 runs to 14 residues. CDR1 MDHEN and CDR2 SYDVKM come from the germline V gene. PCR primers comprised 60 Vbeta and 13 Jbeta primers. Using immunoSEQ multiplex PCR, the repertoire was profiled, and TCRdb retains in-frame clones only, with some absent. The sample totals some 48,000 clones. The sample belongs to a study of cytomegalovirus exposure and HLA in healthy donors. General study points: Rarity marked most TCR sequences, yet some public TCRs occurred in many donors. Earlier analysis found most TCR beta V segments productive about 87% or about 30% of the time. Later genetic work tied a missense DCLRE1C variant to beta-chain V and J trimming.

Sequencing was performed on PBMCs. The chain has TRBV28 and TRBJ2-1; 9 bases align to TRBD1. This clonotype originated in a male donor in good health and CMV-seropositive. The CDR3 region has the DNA TGTGCCAGCATAACAGGGGGCAGGTGGAATGAGCAGTTCTTC. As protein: CASITGGRWNEQFF.